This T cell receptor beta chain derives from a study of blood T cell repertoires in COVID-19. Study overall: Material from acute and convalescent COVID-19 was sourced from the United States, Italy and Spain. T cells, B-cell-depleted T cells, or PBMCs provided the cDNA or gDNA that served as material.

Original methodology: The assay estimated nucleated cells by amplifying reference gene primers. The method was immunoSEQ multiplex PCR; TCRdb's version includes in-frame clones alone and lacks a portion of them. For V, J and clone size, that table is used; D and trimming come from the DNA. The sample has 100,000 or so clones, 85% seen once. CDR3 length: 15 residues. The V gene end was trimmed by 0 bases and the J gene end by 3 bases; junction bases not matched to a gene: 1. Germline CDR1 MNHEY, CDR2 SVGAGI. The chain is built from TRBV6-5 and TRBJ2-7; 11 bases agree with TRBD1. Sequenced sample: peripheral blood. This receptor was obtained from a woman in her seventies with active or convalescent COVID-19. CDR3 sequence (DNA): TGTGCCAGCAGTTACTCCGGGACAGGGGGCTACGAGCAGTACTTC. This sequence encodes CASSYSGTGGYEQYF.